One sample yielded the 5 T cell receptor beta chains listed below, sequenced in a study of blood T cell repertoires in COVID-19. Some clones are missing from TCRdb's copy, which holds only in-frame ones; the method was immunoSEQ multiplex PCR. This sample has about 670,000 clones, with approximately 90% found just once. Sample: peripheral blood. The receptors stem from a young woman with acute or convalescent COVID-19.

This chain connects TRBV30 to TRBJ2-2, with D tentatively TRBD2 (5 bases). The V end lost 8 bases, the J end lost 7 bases, and 11 bases lay between the germline ends. Germline assignment: CDR1 GTSNPN and CDR2 SVGIG (reference sequence). The CDR3 extends over 11 amino acids. The CDR3: CAMKSGGELFF. For the CDR3, the DNA is TGTGCCATGAAGAGCGGCGGGGAGCTGTTTTTT.

In regard to this clone: Its ends do not fully match the called genes, so a read error is possible. The genes are TRBV29-1 and TRBJ2-1; 8 nucleotides match TRBD1. This CDR3 contains 14 residues. Germline V CDR1 and CDR2: SQVTM, ANQGSEA. In DNA, the CDR3 is TGCAGCGCTGAACCAGGGGGCGCCGACAATGAGCAGTTCTTC. Translated: CSAEPGGADNEQFF.

The chain couples TRBV6-2 or TRBV6-3 to TRBJ2-3; a weak D match, TRBD2 (6 bases). Germline lookup yields CDR1 MNHEY and CDR2 SVGEGT. The CDR3 consists of 15 residues. V lost 2 bases and J 4 bases, leaving 13 bases between the germline ends. In DNA, the CDR3 is TGTGCCAGCAGTTACCAGGCGGGGTTTCCAGATACGCAGTATTTT. Its protein is CASSYQAGFPDTQYF.

This clone occurred once. The chain is built from TRBV30 and TRBJ1-6; 8 bases match TRBD1. CDR1 is GTSNPN and CDR2 is SVGIG in the germline V gene (reference sequence). After removal of 5 bases from V and 7 bases from J, the junction contained 7 bases not matched to a gene. This CDR3 has 14 amino acids. In DNA form, the CDR3 reads TGTGCCTGGGGAACAGGACAGGGAAATTCACCCCTCCACTTT. Translated: CAWGTGQGNSPLHF. Combining the CDR3 with reference TRBV30 and TRBJ1-6 gives the whole variable domain SQTIHQWPATLVQPVGSPLSLECTVEGTSNPNLYWYRQAAGRGLQLLFYSVGIGQISSEVPQNLSASRPQDRQFILSSKKLLLSDSGFYLCAWGTGQGNSPLHFGNGTRLTVT.

V and J are TRBV2 and TRBJ2-2; D perhaps matches TRBD2 (5 bases). Germline V gene lookup returns CDR1 SNHLY and CDR2 FYNNEI. There are 15 residues in the CDR3. Trimming took off 6 bases at V and 0 bases at J, with 11 bases between the two ends. The DNA of the CDR3 is TGTGCCAGCAGGGATAGGACTTCGAACACCGGGGAGCTGTTTTTT. This codes for CASRDRTSNTGELFF.